This T cell receptor (beta chain) was sequenced in a study of Ad26.COV2.S vaccination and SARS-CoV-2 variants. Study outcomes and limitations: Comparability of non-spike TCR breadth was observed across vaccine and placebo recipients. Spike-specific responses of CD8+ and CD4+ T cells were reported to display substantial breadth after vaccination. Breadth and depth estimates from TCRs may understate total T cell responses. It was vaccine recipients, not placebo recipients, who had the higher spike-specific TCR breadth.

Only a few counts were recorded for this clone. Its specificity is not known. The sample holds other DNA sequences that translate to the same CDR3. The assay was immunoSEQ multiplex PCR, and TCRdb's table has in-frame clones only and misses some. The sample lists over 130,000 clones, 86% occurring once. The germline V gene encodes CDR1 SGHVS and CDR2 FQNEAQ. The CDR3 contains 16 residues. The V and J ends lost 2 bases and 6 bases, in that order; junction bases with no gene match: 9. Here the sequenced sample was peripheral blood, taken after recovery from COVID-19. This receptor was obtained from a human donor who had recovered from COVID-19. The chain links TRBV7-8 to TRBJ2-1, with TRBD2 matching 8 bases. CDR3 region: CASSLLGTRPFNEQFF. The DNA for the CDR3 is TGTGCCAGCAGCTTATTAGGGACTAGACCGTTCAATGAGCAGTTCTTC. Full variable domain (rest looked up from reference TRBV7-8 and TRBJ2-1): GAGVSQSPRYKVAKRGQDVALRCDPISGHVSLFWYQQALGQGPEFLTYFQNEAQLDKSGLPSDRFFAERPEGSVSTLKIQRTQQEDSAVYLCASSLLGTRPFNEQFFGPGTRLTVL.